The present entry profiles one TCR beta chain with its context. Its antigen is not known. This record comes from a study of OX40 agonist ivuxolimab in advanced cancers. Overall study results and limits: Relative to CD4+, CD8+ T cells held more expanded clones on average.

Repertoires were generated with immunoSEQ multiplex PCR, while TCRdb's copy carries only in-frame clones and drops some. This table has 56,000 or so clones, around four fifths appearing once. CDR1 and CDR2 (germline): MNHEY, SMNVEV (reference sequence). Trimming left V 5 bases short and J 6 bases short, with 8 bases between. There are 12 residues in the CDR3. This clonotype was sampled from an adult with an advanced solid tumor such as melanoma, head and neck, liver or kidney cancer. V gene TRBV27 combines with J gene TRBJ2-1; no firm D call. The sample in question was CD4+ or CD8+ T cells sorted from blood, obtained in a trial of the OX40 agonist ivuxolimab. The CDR3 nucleotides read TGTGCCAGCAGTCCCACAAGCAATGAGCAGTTCTTC. Translating it yields CASSPTSNEQFF.